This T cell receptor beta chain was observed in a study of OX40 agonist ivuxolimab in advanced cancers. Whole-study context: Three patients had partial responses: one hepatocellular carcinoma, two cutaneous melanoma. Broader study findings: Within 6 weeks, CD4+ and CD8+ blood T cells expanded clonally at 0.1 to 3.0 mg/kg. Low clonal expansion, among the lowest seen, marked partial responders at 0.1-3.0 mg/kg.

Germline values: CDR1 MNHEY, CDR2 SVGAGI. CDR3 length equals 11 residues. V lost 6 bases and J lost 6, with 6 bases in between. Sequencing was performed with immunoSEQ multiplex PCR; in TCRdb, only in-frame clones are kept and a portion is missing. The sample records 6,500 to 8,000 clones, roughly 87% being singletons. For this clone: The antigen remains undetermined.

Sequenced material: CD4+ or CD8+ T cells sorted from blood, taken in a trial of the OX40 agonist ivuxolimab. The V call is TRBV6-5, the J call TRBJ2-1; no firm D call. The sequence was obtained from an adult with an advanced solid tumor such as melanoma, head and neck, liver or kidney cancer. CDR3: CASRFGNEQFF. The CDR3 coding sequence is TGTGCCAGCAGGTTTGGCAATGAGCAGTTCTTC.